This record concerns one TCR beta chain sequence. These data belong to a study of OX40 agonist ivuxolimab in advanced cancers. About the research overall: Earlier anti-PD-1, anti-PD-L1 or anti-CTLA-4 therapy was permitted; around 40% had received some.

Germline loops: CDR1 MGHRA, CDR2 YSYEKL. The V gene lost 3 bases and the J gene lost 3 bases, with 6 bases spanning the gap. The CDR3 contains 13 residues. TCRdb keeps only in-frame clones here, not all; method: immunoSEQ multiplex PCR. Of approximately 10,000 clones in the sample, about 89% are singletons; the top ten hold about 30%. Sequencing used CD4+ or CD8+ T cells sorted from blood, obtained in a trial of the OX40 agonist ivuxolimab. This chain uses TRBV4-1 with TRBJ2-1; D remains ambiguous. This TCR derives from an adult with an advanced solid tumor such as melanoma, head and neck, liver or kidney cancer. The chain's CDR3 is CASSHPSYNEQFF. CDR3 nucleotide sequence: TGCGCCAGCAGCCACCCTAGCTACAATGAGCAGTTCTTC.